The rows below give T cell receptor beta chains drawn from one sample of a study of CD8+CD57+ T cells in acquired aplastic anemia. Each CDR3 protein gets one entry after TCRdb re-called the reads with MiXCR. The sample includes 150,000 to 200,000 distinct CDR3 sequences, about half of them seen just once. The specimen sequenced was sorted CD4+, CD8+, or CD8+CD57+ T cells (not recorded which) from PBMCs. These receptors originate from a human donor with aplastic anemia. Both conserved end residues are part of each CDR3. D genes are given only for firm matches. Clone size is given for some rows only: seen once, a few or many times, or a class if the clone is expanded.

CDR3 DNA	CDR3 protein	D gene	CDR3 length	V gene	J gene	clone size
TGCAGTGCTAGACTCGGGAATGGCAATCAGCCCCAGCATTTT	CSARLGNGNQPQHF	-	14	TRBV20-1	TRBJ1-5	once
TGCAGTGCTAGAGGGACAGGGAGTACTTCAGATACGCAGTATTTT	CSARGTGSTSDTQYF	TRBD1	15	TRBV20-1	TRBJ2-3	-
TGTGCCACCAGCAGAGATACGACAGGGGCGGGAGAGACCCAGTACTTC	CATSRDTTGAGETQYF	TRBD1	16	TRBV15	TRBJ2-5	-
TGTGCCAGCAGCTTAGATTGGGACAGCGAGCAGTACTTC	CASSLDWDSEQYF	TRBD1	13	TRBV5-4	TRBJ2-7	-
TGTGCCAGCAGACCCGGGACAAGACCCAACACCGGGGAGCTGTTTTTT	CASRPGTRPNTGELFF	-	16	TRBV6-1	TRBJ2-2	-
TGTGCCTCTAGCCGGAACACTGAAGCTTTCTTT	CASSRNTEAFF	-	11	TRBV24-1	TRBJ1-1	-
TGCGCCAGCAGCGTCCGTCTGGGGGGGGATGAGCAGTTCTTC	CASSVRLGGDEQFF	TRBD2	14	TRBV5-1	TRBJ2-1	-
TGCGCCAGCAGCTCCTCCCCCGGCAGGGTGTTATCCTACAATGAGCAGTTCTTC	CASSSSPGRVLSYNEQFF	-	18	TRBV5-1	TRBJ2-1	-
TGTGCCATCAGTGACACGGGGGGAAGTTCCGAAGAGCAGTACTTC	CAISDTGGSSEEQYF	TRBD2	15	TRBV10-3	TRBJ2-7	-
TGTGCCAGCAGCCCCGGACAGAACACCGGGGAGCTGTTTTTT	CASSPGQNTGELFF	-	14	TRBV11-3	TRBJ2-2	-
TGTGCCAGCAGCTCGTGGGGGGCAGGGGGCAATGGCTACACCTTC	CASSSWGAGGNGYTF	TRBD1	15	TRBV7-8	TRBJ1-2	once
TGTGCTAGTGGTTTCCCAGAGGCTGAAGCTTTCTTT	CASGFPEAEAFF	-	12	TRBV12-5	TRBJ1-1	many
TGTGCCAGCAGTCTACGATCCGATACGCAGTATTTT	CASSLRSDTQYF	-	12	TRBV28	TRBJ2-3	-
TGTGCCAGCAGAAATCAGGGAACCTACGAGCAGTACTTC	CASRNQGTYEQYF	-	13	TRBV2	TRBJ2-7	many
TGTGCCACCAGTGACCAAACTCGGCCCTCCTACGAGCAGTACTTC	CATSDQTRPSYEQYF	-	15	TRBV24-1	TRBJ2-7	-
TGTGCCAGCAGCACCGGACAGGGGGAGACCTACGAGCAGTACTTC	CASSTGQGETYEQYF	TRBD1	15	TRBV7-4	TRBJ2-7	-
TGTGCCAGCAGCCAATGGGAGATCGCCACAGATACGCAGTATTTT	CASSQWEIATDTQYF	-	15	TRBV14	TRBJ2-3	-
TGTGCCAGCAGCTCTTCGTATGGCCACACCTTC	CASSSSYGHTF	-	11	TRBV11-2	TRBJ1-2	once
TGTGCCATCAGTGTTCCGGACAGGGGGTTTGATACGCAGTATTTT	CAISVPDRGFDTQYF	TRBD1	15	TRBV10-3	TRBJ2-3	-
TGTGCCACCGGCGGGCCAGGGGGCGAGCAGTACTTC	CATGGPGGEQYF	TRBD1	12	TRBV24-1	TRBJ2-7	-
TGTGCCAGCAGTTATTTTCGGGGGAGGACAGATACGCAGTATTTT	CASSYFRGRTDTQYF	-	15	TRBV6-2/TRBV6-3	TRBJ2-3	-
TGCAGTGCTAGGGGGAACATGGGGACTAGCGTAACAGATACGCAGTATTTT	CSARGNMGTSVTDTQYF	TRBD2	17	TRBV20-1	TRBJ2-3	-
TGTGCCAGCAGAAGGAGCGATAGCACAGATACGCAGTATTTT	CASRRSDSTDTQYF	-	14	TRBV6-1	TRBJ2-3	-
TGTGCCAGCAGCCCAGTCAGGAGGGAGACCCAGTACTTC	CASSPVRRETQYF	-	13	TRBV7-2	TRBJ2-5	few
TGTGCCAGCAGCCCGGATGGGGCCTACGAGCAGTACTTC	CASSPDGAYEQYF	-	13	TRBV5-4	TRBJ2-7	many
TGTGCCAGCAGTGAAATGTTAGCCTTCGCTTATTCACCCCTCCACTTT	CASSEMLAFAYSPLHF	-	16	TRBV10-3	TRBJ1-6	-
TGTGCCAGCAGTTACTCTCCGGGACAGGGCACAGATACGCAGTATTTT	CASSYSPGQGTDTQYF	TRBD1	16	TRBV6-5	TRBJ2-3	-
TGTGCCAGCAGTTCCTCAATGGGCGCTGGGAATGGCTACACCTTC	CASSSSMGAGNGYTF	-	15	TRBV5-8	TRBJ1-2	-
TGCAGCGTTGAAAGGGCCGGGACTCCAGGCGGCTACACCTTC	CSVERAGTPGGYTF	-	14	TRBV29-1	TRBJ1-2	-
TGTGCCAGCAGCTTATATCGGGTGGGAGATACTGAAGCTTTCTTT	CASSLYRVGDTEAFF	-	15	TRBV7-9	TRBJ1-1	-
TGTGCCAGCAGTGACGGGGCGAAAGAGACCCAGTACTTC	CASSDGAKETQYF	-	13	TRBV2	TRBJ2-5	-
TGTGCCAGTAGTGAGACACCAGTCACCTACAATGAGCAGTTCTTC	CASSETPVTYNEQFF	-	15	TRBV19	TRBJ2-1	-
TGTGCCAGCAGTGAAGCGACAGGGAACTATGGCTACACCTTC	CASSEATGNYGYTF	TRBD1	14	TRBV2	TRBJ1-2	-
TGCAGCGTACGGGACAGCCCTAATGAAAAACTGTTTTTT	CSVRDSPNEKLFF	TRBD1	13	TRBV29-1	TRBJ1-4	-
TGTGCCAGCAGCACGGGACAGGACCGAGAAGCTTTCTTT	CASSTGQDREAFF	TRBD1	13	TRBV6-1	TRBJ1-1	many
TGTGCCAGTAGTATAGATTCAAGGGGACAGGCGGTCACCGGGGAGCTGTTTTTT	CASSIDSRGQAVTGELFF	TRBD1	18	TRBV19	TRBJ2-2	many
TGCAGTGCCAGGAGGGGGGACTGGTATGCAGATACGCAGTATTTT	CSARRGDWYADTQYF	-	15	TRBV20-1	TRBJ2-3	-
TGTGCCAGTAGCTTAGCCAGGGGTGGCAATCAGCCCCAGCATTTT	CASSLARGGNQPQHF	-	15	TRBV19	TRBJ1-5	once
TGCAGCGTTGATTTGGCAGGGTTAGATACGCAGTATTTT	CSVDLAGLDTQYF	-	13	TRBV29-1	TRBJ2-3	-
TGTGCCAGCAGTTCCCTCGGGGGCCTCTACGAGCAGTACTTC	CASSSLGGLYEQYF	-	14	TRBV2	TRBJ2-7	-
TGCGCCAGCAGCTTGGATGCGGCCACCGGGGAGCTGTTTTTT	CASSLDAATGELFF	-	14	TRBV5-1	TRBJ2-2	-
TGTGCCAGCGGATTACAGGGGATAGACAATGAGCAGTTCTTC	CASGLQGIDNEQFF	TRBD1	14	TRBV5-4	TRBJ2-1	once
TGTGCCAGCAGTGAAATAAGAAGCGGGGGACGACGCACAGATACGCAGTATTTT	CASSEIRSGGRRTDTQYF	TRBD2	18	TRBV2	TRBJ2-3	few
TGCGCCAGCTCCCCTACCGGGGCTTACAATGAGCAGTTCTTC	CASSPTGAYNEQFF	-	14	TRBV5-1	TRBJ2-1	once
TGTGCCAGCAGCGACAGGTTACAGTACTTC	CASSDRLQYF	-	10	TRBV7-3	TRBJ2-7	-
TGTGCCAGCACTTTCCTTAGCGGTCCCCAAGAGACCCAGTACTTC	CASTFLSGPQETQYF	-	15	TRBV2	TRBJ2-5	many
TGCAGCTCATGGACAGGGTTTTTCGATCAGCCCCAGCATTTT	CSSWTGFFDQPQHF	TRBD1	14	TRBV29-1	TRBJ1-5	-
TGTGCCACCAGCAGCACCACAGGGGACGAGCAGTACTTC	CATSSTTGDEQYF	TRBD1	13	TRBV15	TRBJ2-7	-
TGTGCCAGCAGTGAATACAGGGTGCGGGGGTCGGCGAACTACGAGCAGTACTTC	CASSEYRVRGSANYEQYF	TRBD2	18	TRBV25-1	TRBJ2-7	-
TGCAGCGTTGAGGAGGGGGCAAGAACTGAAGCTTTCTTT	CSVEEGARTEAFF	TRBD1	13	TRBV29-1	TRBJ1-1	many
TGTGCCAGCAGCTTAATCGGGACTAGCGGGAGTGGATCCTACAATGAGCAGTTCTTC	CASSLIGTSGSGSYNEQFF	TRBD2	19	TRBV7-3	TRBJ2-1	-
TGCAGTGCGGCGGGGGGTTTTCAAGAGACCCAGTACTTC	CSAAGGFQETQYF	TRBD2	13	TRBV20-1	TRBJ2-5	-
TGTGCCAGCAGGTTTAGTACAAACACTGAAGCTTTCTTT	CASRFSTNTEAFF	-	13	TRBV6-2/TRBV6-3	TRBJ1-1	-
TGTGCCAGCAGGCGGGGGACCACAGATACGCAGTATTTT	CASRRGTTDTQYF	TRBD2	13	TRBV7-9	TRBJ2-3	many